This T cell receptor beta chain was identified during a study of shared clonotypes between healthy human individuals. Whole-study findings and limits: Among donors, the sharing of clonotypes was expected to be influenced by sequencing depth.

Details on this clone: The target antigen is unknown. The identical CDR3 is also encoded by other nucleotide sequences in the sample.

Profiling relied on immunoSEQ multiplex PCR, and the TCRdb table lists in-frame clones only, not all of them. The sample has about 640,000 clones, about two thirds seen once. Division of CD4+ cells produced a CD45RA+ naive subset and a CD45RA-negative memory subset. With 2 bases removed from V and 2 bases from J, the gap between germline ends came to 6 bases. This CDR3 has 13 residues. Per germline, CDR1 SGHAT and CDR2 FQNNGV. The chain recombines TRBV11-2 with TRBJ1-1; no reliable D call. This TCR was sampled from a woman younger than 45 in good health. The sample taken for sequencing was memory CD4+ T cells sorted from blood. Indicated subset: CD45RA-negative fraction. CDR3 in DNA: TGTGCCAGCAGCTTATTCGCAAACACTGAAGCTTTCTTT. This gives the protein CASSLFANTEAFF.